This T cell receptor beta chain was identified during a study of CD8+CD57+ T cells in acquired aplastic anemia. Study-level information: The average for DNA from sorted CD4+ and CD8+ cells was approximately 3.2 ug.

For sequencing, patients were chosen who had shown expansion of CD8+CD57+ cells by flow cytometry. The CDR3 consists of 14 residues. V shed 6 bases, J shed 3 bases, and the junction held 5 bases outside the gene matches. Germline V gene lookup returns CDR1 LNHNV and CDR2 YYDKDF (reference sequence). TCR beta VDJ and CDR3 were profiled, and genomic DNA was the template. One entry per CDR3 protein results from TCRdb running MiXCR on the reads. Of some 170,000 distinct CDR3 sequences in the sample, about two thirds were seen once. The sample was sorted CD4+, CD8+, or CD8+CD57+ T cells (not recorded which) from PBMCs. This clonotype was obtained from a human donor with aplastic anemia. The chain recombines TRBV15 with TRBJ1-5; 7 bases map to TRBD1. Written as DNA, the CDR3 is TGTGCCACCAGTTACGACAGGGACAATCAGCCCCAGCATTTT. It translates to CATSYDRDNQPQHF.